This TCR beta chain was sequenced during a study of tumor and adjacent non-tumor tissue in lung cancer. The overall study: Histology: 12 adenocarcinoma, a couple of squamous cell carcinoma, 1 small cell lung cancer.

The library came from three nested PCR rounds adapted from ARM-PCR protocols. Using its own MiXCR run on the multiplex PCR reads, TCRdb lists one record per CDR3 protein. The repertoire has roughly 66,000 distinct CDR3 sequences, around four fifths of them found once; the top ten carry roughly 28%. Points from the study as a whole: Tumor repertoires had a smaller top 100 clone share than normal lung.

Trimming pared 4 bases from V and 5 bases from J, leaving 20 bases between. The germline gives CDR1 DFQATT, CDR2 SNEGSKA (reference sequence). The CDR3 is 16 amino acids. No cell sorting was done before RNA was extracted from the tissue. Donors were chemotherapy-naive, newly diagnosed lung cancer surgical patients in China, August–late 2014. Comments on this clonotype: The antigen remains undetermined.

The chain links TRBV20-1 to TRBJ2-2, with D maybe TRBD2 (5 bases). This sequence was found in a man in his 60s with non-small cell lung cancer. The sequenced sample was lung tumor tissue. The CDR3 DNA reads TGCAGTGCTACTTTTGAGAGAGGGCCGGAGACCGGGGAGCTGTTTTTT. Translation gives CSATFERGPETGELFF.